This T cell receptor (beta chain) was sequenced during a study of blood T cell repertoires in COVID-19. Study-level information: Acute-phase and convalescent COVID-19 samples originated in the United States, Italy and Spain. In each case, the material was cDNA or gDNA derived from T cells, B-cell-depleted T cells, or PBMCs.

V lost 3 bases and J lost 3; bases outside the gene matches: 6. Germline values: CDR1 SGHNT, CDR2 YYREEE (reference sequence). This CDR3 region has 14 residues. Authors' processing steps: Estimates of nucleated cell counts were drawn from the amplification of reference gene primers. The method was immunoSEQ multiplex PCR; TCRdb's version includes in-frame clones alone and lacks a portion of them. The V and J calls and clone size were taken over from that table, and D and trimming were inferred from the DNA. Of 40,000 to 60,000 clones in the sample, approximately 86% were seen once. The chain links TRBV5-4 to TRBJ2-7; TRBD1 agrees at 7 bases. The sample comprised peripheral blood. The source of this sequence is a human donor in a cohort sampled during active COVID-19. This CDR3 reads CASSSPTGSYEQYF. CDR3 sequence (DNA): TGTGCCAGCAGCTCGCCGACAGGGAGCTACGAGCAGTACTTC.